This TCR beta chain stems from a study of CD8+ T cells in alopecia areata. Treatment: oral pan-JAK inhibitor, 5-10 mg twice daily. Both peripheral blood and punch biopsies of lesional scalp skin were obtained from patients who had alopecia areata. Both CD4+ and CD8+ T cells were separated by sorting PBMCs. Following extraction, RNA underwent reverse transcription to cDNA, which served as the sequencing template. The protocol was immunoSEQ multiplex PCR, while the TCRdb copy is restricted to in-frame clones and leaves out a portion. The repertoire consists of about 76,000 clones, with around 66% occurring once and the leading ten covering 23%. V was clipped by 1 base and J by 5 bases; unmatched bases: 10. CDR3 length equals 17 residues. CDR1 and CDR2 (germline): SGHRS, YFSETQ. Study outcomes and limitations: Mice showed TCR sharing more clearly than patients did, possibly owing to HLA.

As for this clone: Antigen unknown.

Sequenced material: CD8+ T cells sorted from blood, taken at week 24, from a patient treated with tofacitinib. The source is a human donor with alopecia areata. This chain uses TRBV5-1 with TRBJ2-3; 10 positions agree with TRBD2. The CDR3 sequence is CASSLFGSGGAGDTQYF. CDR3 sequence (DNA): TGCGCCAGCAGCTTGTTCGGAAGCGGGGGGGCCGGAGATACGCAGTATTTT.